These 29 T cell receptor beta chains were all obtained from the same sample, sequenced in a study of shared clonotypes between healthy human individuals. TCRdb's table, derived via immunoSEQ multiplex PCR, lists solely in-frame clones and lacks some. The data contain around 88,000 clones, 67% of them singletons. Sequencing was carried out using memory CD8+ T cells sorted from blood. Subset here: CD45RO+ cells pooled with CCR7-negative TemRA cells. The receptors derive from a man aged 25 to 40 in good health.

This clone was picked up many times. The chain is built from TRBV15 and TRBJ1-5; 8 nucleotides line up with TRBD1. CDR1 is LNHNV and CDR2 is YYDKDF in the germline V gene (reference sequence). The CDR3 has 15 residues. V dropped 2 bases and J dropped 1; count of bases not matched to a gene: 1. CDR3: CATSRQGASNQPQHF. The CDR3 nucleotides read TGTGCCACCAGCAGACAGGGGGCCAGCAATCAGCCCCAGCATTTT. Combining the CDR3 with reference TRBV15 and TRBJ1-5 gives the whole variable domain DAMVIQNPRYQVTQFGKPVTLSCSQTLNHNVMYWYQQKSSQAPKLLFHYYDKDFNNEADTPDNFQSRRPNTSFCFLDIRSPGLGDTAMYLCATSRQGASNQPQHFGDGTRLSIL.

The rearrangement uses TRBV7-2 and TRBJ2-3; D not resolved. CDR1 SGHTA and CDR2 FQGNSA come from the germline V gene. Trimming cost V 1 base and J 2 bases, with 10 bases left between them. The CDR3 extends over 15 amino acids. Here the CDR3 reads CASSLGVLNTDTQYF. The DNA of the CDR3 is TGTGCCAGCAGCTTAGGAGTTTTAAACACAGATACGCAGTATTTT.

This clone was counted a single time. V usage is TRBV11-2 and J usage is TRBJ2-5; 11 bases align to TRBD2. The J call may be faulty, since TRBJ2-7 better matches the DNA end. CDR1 and CDR2 (germline): SGHAT, FQNNGV. CDR3 length equals 16 residues. The CDR3 protein is CASSEGLAAVSYEQYF. CDR3 DNA sequence: TGTGCCAGCAGCGAGGGACTAGCGGCGGTCTCCTACGAGCAGTACTTC.

V usage is TRBV27 and J usage is TRBJ1-1; 7 bases line up with TRBD1. The CDR3 runs 17 residues. Trimming cost V 4 bases and J 4 bases; bases outside gene matches: 15. CDR1 is MNHEY, CDR2 SMNVEV, per germline (reference sequence). The CDR3 nucleotides are TGTGCCAGCAGTTCGCTAAGGACAGGTTATGGTGCCACTGAAGCTTTCTTT. Translated, it gives CASSSLRTGYGATEAFF.

The table lists this clone with many counts. Here the CDR3 DNA reads TGTGCCAGCAGCTTAATCCTCAGTTGGGAGACCCAGTACTTC. This encodes CASSLILSWETQYF. This chain uses TRBV7-9 with TRBJ2-5; D unclear. The CDR3 contains 14 residues. The ends were cut back, 2 bases at V and 5 bases at J, with 12 bases in the middle. Germline CDR1 reads SEHNR; CDR2 reads FQNEAQ (reference sequence).

J is TRBJ1-1 and V is TRBV7-9, with TRBD1 matching over 7 bases. J gave up 4 bases and V 4 bases, and 9 bases lay outside the gene matches. CDR1 and CDR2 (germline): SEHNR, FQNEAQ (reference sequence). This CDR3 is built from 15 residues. CDR3 protein: CASSSTGAGGTEAFF. The DNA of the CDR3 is TGTGCCAGCAGCTCTACAGGGGCCGGGGGCACTGAAGCTTTCTTT.

The rearrangement joins TRBV19 to TRBJ2-5; perhaps TRBD1 as D (6 bases). Germline CDR1 and CDR2: LNHDA and SQIVND (reference sequence). The CDR3 has 13 amino acids. The germline V and J ends were trimmed by 6 bases and 5 bases, with 13 bases remaining between them. CDR3 loop: CASRNRVGETQYF. In nucleotides, the CDR3 is TGTGCCAGTAGAAACAGGGTTGGGGAGACCCAGTACTTC.

This clone was recorded once. The rearrangement links TRBV2 to TRBJ2-5; 10 nucleotides match TRBD1. The CDR3 totals 14 residues. V trimming: 7 bases; J trimming: 0 bases; junction bases outside the gene matches: 2. The germline CDR1 and CDR2 sequences are SNHLY and FYNNEI. Here the CDR3 DNA reads TGTGCCAGCACCGGACAGGGGGACCAAGAGACCCAGTACTTC. Encoded protein: CASTGQGDQETQYF.

The rearrangement joins TRBV10-3 to TRBJ2-2, with 7 bases fitting TRBD2. The CDR3 has 15 residues. Germline V gene data show CDR1 as ENHRY and CDR2 as SYGVKD. V lost 2 bases to trimming and J lost 2 bases; unmatched junction nucleotides: 2. CDR3 in amino acids: CAISEGEGNTGELFF. The CDR3, as DNA: TGTGCCATCAGTGAGGGGGAGGGTAACACCGGGGAGCTGTTTTTT.

The chain joins TRBV2 to TRBJ2-2, with 9 nucleotides matching TRBD1. The V gene's germline CDR1 is SNHLY and CDR2 FYNNEI. J lost 8 bases, V lost 10 bases, and 11 bases had no gene match. This CDR3 spans 14 amino acids. CDR3 sequence: CATRRTGVTGELFF. CDR3 in DNA: TGTGCCACTCGAAGGACAGGGGTCACAGGGGAGCTGTTTTTT.

V is TRBV13 and J is TRBJ2-1, with TRBD2 as a possible D gene (5 bases). Trimming left V 4 bases short and J 5 bases short, with 15 bases between. This CDR3 is built from 15 residues. CDR1 and CDR2 from the germline V gene are PRHDT and FYEKMQ (reference sequence). The CDR3 loop is CASSYRGNRHNEQFF. The CDR3 DNA reads as TGTGCCAGCAGCTACCGAGGGAACCGGCACAATGAGCAGTTCTTC.

This clone showed up many times. Other DNA sequences in this specimen translate into the identical CDR3. This chain uses TRBV6-5 with TRBJ2-2, with 7 bases fitting TRBD2. This CDR3 spans 16 amino acids. Germline CDR1 MNHEY, CDR2 SVGAGI. J gave up 2 bases and V 2 bases, and 5 bases lay outside the gene matches. The CDR3 DNA reads TGTGCCAGCAGTTACGGGAGGGAGGCTAACACCGGGGAGCTGTTTTTT. This translates into CASSYGREANTGELFF.

The chain uses TRBV28 and TRBJ1-5, with 9 bases identical to TRBD1. The CDR3 spans 18 residues. The ends lost 6 bases at V and 0 bases at J; junction bases unmatched: 12. The germline V gene encodes CDR1 MDHEN and CDR2 SYDVKM. CDR3 in amino acids: CASSTGRQGGYSNQPQHF. In DNA, the CDR3 is TGTGCCAGCAGCACAGGTAGACAGGGGGGATATAGCAATCAGCCCCAGCATTTT.

The chain is built from TRBV6-1 and TRBJ2-7; D might be TRBD1 or TRBD2, each matching 6 bases. The CDR3 has 16 amino acids. Germline CDR1 MNHNS, CDR2 SASEGT. The germline V and J ends were trimmed by 4 bases and 0 bases, with 16 bases remaining between them. This CDR3 is CASSVGAGTSSYEQYF. CDR3 coding DNA: TGTGCCAGCAGTGTGGGGGCGGGAACTAGCTCCTACGAGCAGTACTTC.

The rearrangement joins TRBV27 to TRBJ1-4; D unclear. V lost 4 bases, J lost 8 bases, and 20 bases lay in between. The CDR3 extends over 16 amino acids. Germline CDR1 and CDR2: MNHEY and SMNVEV (reference sequence). The CDR3 loop is CASSSRFGSRNEKLFF. CDR3 nucleotides: TGTGCCAGCAGTTCTAGGTTCGGTTCTCGGAACGAAAAACTGTTTTTT.

The genes are TRBV4-3 and TRBJ2-1; 8 nucleotides match TRBD2. Looked up from germline, CDR1 is LGHNA and CDR2 is YSLEER. The CDR3 has 15 residues. V lost 1 base to trimming and J lost 7 bases; unmatched junction nucleotides: 6. CDR3 sequence (DNA): TGCGCCAGCAGCCAAGGAAGCGGGAGTGAGAATGAGCAGTTCTTC. It encodes CASSQGSGSENEQFF.

The chain is built from TRBV5-4 and TRBJ2-6; the D gene is possibly TRBD1 (5 bases). The V gene's germline CDR1 is SGHNT and CDR2 YYREEE (reference sequence). The CDR3 spans 19 residues. Deletions cut 0 bases from V and 0 bases from J, with 16 bases between. The CDR3 protein is CASSLDQGQRYSGANVLTF. In DNA, the CDR3 is TGTGCCAGCAGCTTGGACCAGGGCCAGCGTTACTCTGGGGCCAACGTCCTGACTTTC.

The chain carries TRBV7-9 and TRBJ2-3, with D tentatively TRBD2 (5 bases). The length of the CDR3 is 17 residues. Germline assignment: CDR1 SEHNR and CDR2 FQNEAQ (reference sequence). Trimming took off 3 bases at V and 2 bases at J, with 18 bases between the two ends. The CDR3 coding sequence is TGTGCCAGCAGCTTGCCCGGGGTGGATAGCCCCACAGATACGCAGTATTTT. This encodes CASSLPGVDSPTDTQYF.

V usage is TRBV16 and J usage is TRBJ2-7; a weak D match, TRBD2 (6 bases). V lost 4 bases to trimming and J lost 1 base, with 14 bases between them. This CDR3 has 15 residues. CDR1 KGHSY and CDR2 FQNENV come from the germline V gene. The CDR3 here is CASSPRASVSYEQYF. CDR3 in DNA: TGTGCCAGCAGCCCCCGCGCTAGCGTTTCCTACGAGCAGTACTTC.

The sample holds a few counts of this clone. The chain joins TRBV5-1 to TRBJ1-1, with TRBD1 as a possible D gene (5 bases). The CDR3 has 14 amino acids. Per the germline V gene, CDR1 is SGHRS and CDR2 is YFSETQ. V shed 2 bases and J shed 1 base, with 9 bases lying between them. DNA for the CDR3: TGCGCCAGCAGCTTTTACAGGTCGAACACTGAAGCTTTCTTT. Encoded protein: CASSFYRSNTEAFF. The full variable domain, in which reference TRBV5-1 and TRBJ1-1 provide the parts outside the CDR3, is KAGVTQTPRYLIKTRGQQVTLSCSPISGHRSVSWYQQTPGQGLQFLFEYFSETQRNKGNFPGRFSGRQFSNSRSEMNVSTLELGDSALYLCASSFYRSNTEAFFGQGTRLTVV.

The J gene is TRBJ2-1, the V gene TRBV4-3; TRBD2 aligns across 7 bases. The junction had 7 bases not matched to a gene; V was cut back by 2 bases and J by 0 bases. From germline, CDR1 is LGHNA and CDR2 YSLEER. There are 17 residues in the CDR3. Here the CDR3 reads CASSQNLAARSYNEQFF. The CDR3 DNA sequence: TGCGCCAGCAGCCAAAACCTAGCGGCCCGCTCCTACAATGAGCAGTTCTTC.

The chain employs TRBV6-5 and TRBJ2-3; maybe TRBD2 (5 bases). The CDR3 length is 13 residues. Between the trimmed V and J ends, which lost 2 bases and 4 bases, there was a span of 7 bases. Germline CDR1 is MNHEY and CDR2 is SVGAGI. The CDR3 is CASSYGAADTQYF. The CDR3 coding sequence is TGTGCCAGCAGTTACGGAGCGGCAGATACGCAGTATTTT.

Remarks on this clone: A far larger clone is only one base removed, so a read error is likely. Other DNA sequences in this specimen translate into the identical CDR3. J is TRBJ2-7 and V is TRBV10-2; possible D gene TRBD1, 6 bases. This CDR3 spans 12 amino acids. The germline gives CDR1 WSHSY, CDR2 SAAADI. This CDR3 is CASSLTGHEQYF. CDR3 nucleotide sequence: TGCGCCAGCAGTCTAACAGGGCACGAGCAGTATTTC.

The chain carries TRBV6-4 and TRBJ2-1, with 12 bases that match TRBD1. CDR3 size: 16 residues. Losses at the gene ends were 2 bases for V and 6 bases for J; bases not matched to a gene: 5. Germline assignment: CDR1 MRHNA and CDR2 SNTAGT. The CDR3 reads CASSDLGDRGLNEQFF. In nucleotides, the CDR3 is TGTGCCAGCAGTGACCTCGGGGACAGGGGGCTCAATGAGCAGTTCTTC.

The chain has TRBV28 and TRBJ2-6, with TRBD1 matching over 9 bases. Per the germline V gene, CDR1 is MDHEN and CDR2 is SYDVKM. The ends lost 6 bases at V and 0 bases at J; junction bases unmatched: 6. This CDR3 region has 17 residues. CDR3 DNA: TGTGCCAGCAGCCCGACAGGGGGTCACTCTGGGGCCAACGTCCTGACTTTC. This gives the protein CASSPTGGHSGANVLTF.

V usage is TRBV29-1 and J usage is TRBJ2-1, with no clear D. CDR1 and CDR2 from the germline V gene are SQVTM and ANQGSEA. V was cut by 0 bases and J by 9 bases, with 15 bases left in between. CDR3 length: 14 residues. CDR3 loop: CSVEEPTKGIEQFF. CDR3 sequence (DNA): TGCAGCGTTGAAGAACCGACAAAGGGTATTGAGCAGTTCTTC.

J is TRBJ2-1 and V is TRBV6-5; 7 positions match TRBD1. This CDR3 region has 12 residues. Germline CDR1 MNHEY, CDR2 SVGAGI. V shed 4 bases, J shed 10 bases, and the junction held 4 bases outside the gene matches. Here the CDR3 DNA reads TGTGCCAGCAGTTCAGGGGGTCTCGAGCAGTTCTTC. Its translation is CASSSGGLEQFF.

There are many counts of this clone. V usage is TRBV4-1 and J usage is TRBJ1-5; D is ambiguous. This CDR3 is built from 15 residues. V dropped 1 base and J dropped 4 bases, with 11 bases sitting between them. Germline CDR1 reads MGHRA; CDR2 reads YSYEKL. DNA of the CDR3: TGCGCCAGCAGCCAAGTCCTTTCGAGTAATCAGCCCCAGCATTTT. This encodes CASSQVLSSNQPQHF.

The V gene is TRBV6-1, the J gene TRBJ1-4; D gene unclear. The CDR3 has 14 amino acids. Germline V CDR1 and CDR2: MNHNS, SASEGT. Between the trimmed V and J ends, which lost 2 bases and 4 bases, there was a span of 8 bases. The CDR3 loop is CASSEWWGNEKLFF. In DNA form, the CDR3 reads TGTGCCAGCAGTGAATGGTGGGGTAATGAAAAACTGTTTTTT.